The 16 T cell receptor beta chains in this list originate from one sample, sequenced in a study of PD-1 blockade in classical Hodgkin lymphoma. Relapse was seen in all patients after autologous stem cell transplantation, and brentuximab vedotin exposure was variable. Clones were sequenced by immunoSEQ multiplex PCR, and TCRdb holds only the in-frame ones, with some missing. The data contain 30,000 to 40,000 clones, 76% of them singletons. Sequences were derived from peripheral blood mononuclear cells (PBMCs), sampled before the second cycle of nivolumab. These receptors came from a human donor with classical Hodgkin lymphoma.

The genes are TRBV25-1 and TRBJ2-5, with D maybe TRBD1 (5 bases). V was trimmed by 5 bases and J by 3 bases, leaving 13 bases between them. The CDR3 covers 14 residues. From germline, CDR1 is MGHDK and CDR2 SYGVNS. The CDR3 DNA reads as TGTGCCAGCAGTCCCTGGGGCCTAGAAGAGACCCAGTACTTC. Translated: CASSPWGLEETQYF.

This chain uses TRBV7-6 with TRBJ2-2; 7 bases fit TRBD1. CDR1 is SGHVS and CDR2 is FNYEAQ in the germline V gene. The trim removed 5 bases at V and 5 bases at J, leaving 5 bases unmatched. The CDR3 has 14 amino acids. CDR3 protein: CASSNLRGTGELFF. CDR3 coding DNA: TGTGCCAGCAGCAACCTCAGGGGGACCGGGGAGCTGTTTTTT.

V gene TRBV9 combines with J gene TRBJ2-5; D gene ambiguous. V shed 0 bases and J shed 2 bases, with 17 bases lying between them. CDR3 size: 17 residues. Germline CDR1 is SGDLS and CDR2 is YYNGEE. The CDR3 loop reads CASSVGVDSTLQETQYF. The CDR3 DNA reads TGTGCCAGCAGCGTAGGGGTCGACTCCACCCTTCAAGAGACCCAGTACTTC.

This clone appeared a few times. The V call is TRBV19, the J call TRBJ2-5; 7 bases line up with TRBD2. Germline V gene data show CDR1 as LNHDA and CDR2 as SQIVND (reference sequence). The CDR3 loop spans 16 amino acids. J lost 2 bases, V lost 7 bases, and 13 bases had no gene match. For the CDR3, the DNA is TGTGCCAGTACCCGCGTCTGGGGGGGAGAACAAGAGACCCAGTACTTC. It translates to CASTRVWGGEQETQYF.

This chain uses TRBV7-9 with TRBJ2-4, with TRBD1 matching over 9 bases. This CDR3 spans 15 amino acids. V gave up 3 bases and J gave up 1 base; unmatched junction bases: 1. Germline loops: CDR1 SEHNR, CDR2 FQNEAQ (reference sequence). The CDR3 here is CASSLGTGAKNIQYF. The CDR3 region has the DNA TGTGCCAGCAGCTTGGGGACAGGGGCCAAAAACATTCAGTACTTC.

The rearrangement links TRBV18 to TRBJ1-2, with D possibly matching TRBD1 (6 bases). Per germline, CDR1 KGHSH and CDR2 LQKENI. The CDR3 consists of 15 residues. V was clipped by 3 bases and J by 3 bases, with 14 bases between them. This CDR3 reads CASSPPGAGYYGYTF. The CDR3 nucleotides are TGTGCCAGCTCACCCCCAGGGGCAGGATACTATGGCTACACCTTC.

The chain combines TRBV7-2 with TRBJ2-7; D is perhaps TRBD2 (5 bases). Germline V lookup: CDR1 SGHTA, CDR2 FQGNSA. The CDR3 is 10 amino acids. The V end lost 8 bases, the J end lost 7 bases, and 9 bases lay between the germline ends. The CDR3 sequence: CASGSGEQYF. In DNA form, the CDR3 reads TGTGCCAGCGGATCGGGAGAGCAGTACTTC.

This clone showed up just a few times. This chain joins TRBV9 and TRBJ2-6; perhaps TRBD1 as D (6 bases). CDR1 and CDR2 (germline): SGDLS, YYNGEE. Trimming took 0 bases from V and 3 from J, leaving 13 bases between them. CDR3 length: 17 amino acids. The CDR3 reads CASSVDRAKGGANVLTF. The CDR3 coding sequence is TGTGCCAGCAGCGTAGACAGGGCCAAGGGTGGGGCCAACGTCCTGACTTTC.

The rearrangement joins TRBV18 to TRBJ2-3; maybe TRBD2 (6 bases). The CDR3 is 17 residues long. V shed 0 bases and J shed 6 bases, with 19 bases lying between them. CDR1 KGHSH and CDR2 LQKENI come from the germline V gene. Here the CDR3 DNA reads TGTGCCAGCTCACCACCGAAGCCCAGCGGGTTTGGTGATACGCAGTATTTT. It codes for CASSPPKPSGFGDTQYF.

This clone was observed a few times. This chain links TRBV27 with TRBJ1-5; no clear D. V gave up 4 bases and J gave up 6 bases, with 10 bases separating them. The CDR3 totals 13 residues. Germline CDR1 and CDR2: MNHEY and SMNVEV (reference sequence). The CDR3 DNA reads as TGTGCCAGCAGTTGGGTGATTGGTCAGCCCCAGCATTTT. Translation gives CASSWVIGQPQHF.

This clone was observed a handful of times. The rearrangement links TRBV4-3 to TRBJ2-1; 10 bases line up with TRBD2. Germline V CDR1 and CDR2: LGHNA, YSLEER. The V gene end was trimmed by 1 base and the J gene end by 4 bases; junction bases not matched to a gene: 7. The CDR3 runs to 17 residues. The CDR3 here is CASSQGLAGGRYNEQFF. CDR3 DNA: TGCGCCAGCAGCCAAGGGTTAGCGGGGGGCCGTTACAATGAGCAGTTCTTC.

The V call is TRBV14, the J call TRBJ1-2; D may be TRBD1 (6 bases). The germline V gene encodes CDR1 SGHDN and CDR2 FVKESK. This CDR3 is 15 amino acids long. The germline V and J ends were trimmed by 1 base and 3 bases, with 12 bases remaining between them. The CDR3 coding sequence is TGTGCCAGCAGCCAAGGGTTAGGGGGAGACTATGGCTACACCTTC. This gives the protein CASSQGLGGDYGYTF.

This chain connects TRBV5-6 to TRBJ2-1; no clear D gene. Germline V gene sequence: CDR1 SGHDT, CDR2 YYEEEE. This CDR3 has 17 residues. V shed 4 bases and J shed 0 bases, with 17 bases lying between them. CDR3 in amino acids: CASSPGPVPSSYNEQFF. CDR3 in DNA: TGTGCCAGCAGCCCAGGACCGGTACCAAGCTCCTACAATGAGCAGTTCTTC.

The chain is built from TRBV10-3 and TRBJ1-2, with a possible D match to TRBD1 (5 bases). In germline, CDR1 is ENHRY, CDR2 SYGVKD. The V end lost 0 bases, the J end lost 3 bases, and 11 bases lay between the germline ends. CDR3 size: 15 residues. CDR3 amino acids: CAISESGREDYGYTF. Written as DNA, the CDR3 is TGTGCCATCAGTGAGTCGGGCAGGGAGGACTATGGCTACACCTTC.

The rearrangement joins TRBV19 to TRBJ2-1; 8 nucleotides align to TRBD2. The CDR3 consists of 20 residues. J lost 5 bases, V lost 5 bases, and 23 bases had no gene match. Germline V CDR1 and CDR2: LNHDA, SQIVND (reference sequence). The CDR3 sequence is CASSPPGGIGLSFRNNEQFF. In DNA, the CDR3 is TGTGCCAGTAGTCCCCCGGGGGGGATTGGATTGTCGTTCCGAAACAATGAGCAGTTCTTC.

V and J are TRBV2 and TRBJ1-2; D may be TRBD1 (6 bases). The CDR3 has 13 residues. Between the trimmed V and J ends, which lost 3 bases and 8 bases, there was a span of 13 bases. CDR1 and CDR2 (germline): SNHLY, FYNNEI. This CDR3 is CASSEQGRRGYTF. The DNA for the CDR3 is TGTGCCAGCAGTGAGCAGGGGCGAAGGGGCTACACCTTC.